This T cell receptor (beta chain) was sequenced during a study of cytotoxic CD8 clonotypes in ibrutinib-treated CLL. Study overall: There were 10 to 11 relapsed/refractory patients and more than 14 treatment-naive patients, and roughly 18 were IGHV unmutated. Samples had a mean of around 280,000 productive templates and roughly 90,000 productive rearrangements.

The protocol was immunoSEQ multiplex PCR, while the TCRdb copy is restricted to in-frame clones and leaves out a portion. The table lists around 33,000 clones, over 45% of them singletons. Turning to this clone: The antigen is undetermined.

Trimming pared 5 bases from V and 5 bases from J, leaving 19 bases between. The CDR3 runs 17 residues. The V gene's germline CDR1 is MGHDK and CDR2 SYGVNS. Study-wide results and limits: Contraction or stability on treatment characterized the public clonotypes, which were uncommon.

The source of this sequence is a human donor with chronic lymphocytic leukemia. This material consisted of PBMCs, taken before ibrutinib treatment. The chain uses TRBV25-1 and TRBJ1-6; tentatively, D is TRBD1 (5 bases). The CDR3 DNA sequence: TGTGCCAGCAGTCTCCATTTGACAGAACAGGATAATTCACCCCTCCACTTT. This encodes CASSLHLTEQDNSPLHF.